The rows below give T cell receptor beta chains drawn from one sample of a study of shared clonotypes between healthy human individuals. Repertoires were generated with immunoSEQ multiplex PCR, while TCRdb's copy carries only in-frame clones and drops some. This sample carries a few million clones, over 85% of them seen once, and the ten largest clones take over 0.12%. Sequenced sample: naive CD4+ T cells sorted from blood. These receptors were collected from a man between 18 and 35 years old in good health. CDR3s include the opening cysteine and the closing phenylalanine or tryptophan. D genes are given only for firm matches. Only part of the rows carry a size: once, few, many, or a class if the clone is expanded.

d_call j_call v_call clone_size cdr3_aa cdr3_nt
. TRBJ2-7 TRBV6-5 . CASSYTVDSYEQYF TGTGCCAGCAGTTACACCGTCGACTCCTACGAGCAGTACTTC
TRBD2 TRBJ2-2 TRBV5-4 . CASSRTSGSTGELFF TGTGCCAGCAGCCGGACTAGCGGGAGCACCGGGGAGCTGTTTTTT
. TRBJ1-1 TRBV5-1 . CASSLARGDTEAFF TGCGCCAGCAGCTTGGCTAGGGGGGACACTGAAGCTTTCTTT
. TRBJ1-2 TRBV9 . CASSLYPFGQAYGYTF TGTGCCAGCAGCCTCTACCCTTTTGGACAAGCCTATGGCTACACCTTC
TRBD1 TRBJ1-4 TRBV10-2 once CASSERGLWEKLFF TGCGCCAGCAGTGAGAGGGGGCTTTGGGAAAAACTGTTTTTT
TRBD1 TRBJ2-7 TRBV7-2 . CASSLEIGTGSYEQYF TGTGCCAGCAGCTTAGAAATCGGGACAGGGTCCTACGAGCAGTACTTC
. TRBJ1-1 TRBV6-6 . CASSFDGTGEAFF TGTGCCAGCAGTTTTGATGGAACGGGTGAAGCTTTCTTT
. TRBJ2-5 TRBV2 . CASTGNQETQYF TGTGCCAGCACTGGGAACCAAGAGACCCAGTACTTC
. TRBJ1-5 TRBV6-6 . CASKLGGYQPQHF TGTGCCAGCAAGTTAGGGGGGTACCAGCCCCAGCATTTT
TRBD1 TRBJ1-6 TRBV5-6 few CASSTRTGGNSPLHF TGTGCCAGCAGCACGCGAACAGGGGGTAATTCACCCCTCCACTTT
. TRBJ2-5 TRBV11-3 . CASSLGVAETQYF TGTGCCAGCAGCTTAGGGGTAGCGGAGACCCAGTACTTC
. TRBJ1-2 TRBV18 . CASSLATLGQGVGYTF TGTGCCAGCTCACTTGCTACCCTAGGGCAAGGGGTCGGCTACACCTTC
. TRBJ2-3 TRBV6-5 . CASSYSIPSTDTQYF TGTGCCAGCAGTTACTCGATCCCTAGCACAGATACGCAGTATTTT
TRBD2 TRBJ2-1 TRBV5-6 once CASSPRGTSGRASYNEQFF TGTGCCAGCAGCCCACGGGGGACTAGCGGGAGAGCATCTTACAATGAGCAGTTCTTC
. TRBJ2-5 TRBV11-3 . CASSLAGARETQYF TGTGCCAGCAGCTTAGCGGGAGCGCGAGAGACCCAGTACTTC
. TRBJ1-1 TRBV30 . CAWEVGSNTEAFF TGTGCCTGGGAGGTGGGGTCGAACACTGAAGCTTTCTTT
. TRBJ2-7 TRBV10-2 . CASSQLKEQYF TGCGCCAGCAGCCAACTCAAGGAGCAGTACTTC
TRBD2 TRBJ2-1 TRBV5-1 . CASSLVSSGGTQSTYNEQFF TGCGCCAGCAGCTTGGTTTCTAGCGGGGGAACACAAAGTACCTACAATGAGCAGTTCTTC
. TRBJ2-5 TRBV7-2 . CASSLTAGFIQETQYF TGTGCCAGCAGCTTAACGGCGGGATTCATTCAAGAGACCCAGTACTTC
. TRBJ1-2 TRBV7-2 . CASSQDRGLNGYTF TGTGCCAGCAGCCAAGACCGGGGGTTGAATGGCTACACCTTC
TRBD2 TRBJ2-3 TRBV10-3 . CAISANLAGETDTQYF TGTGCCATCAGTGCTAACCTAGCGGGAGAAACAGATACGCAGTATTTT
TRBD1 TRBJ2-3 TRBV6-6 . CASSYGTGGTDTQYF TGTGCCAGCAGTTATGGGACAGGGGGCACAGATACGCAGTATTTT
. TRBJ2-7 TRBV11-2 . CASSPGGDSYEQYF TGTGCCAGCAGCCCGGGAGGGGACAGCTACGAGCAGTACTTC
TRBD2 TRBJ2-5 TRBV4-1 once CASSQFKREGPETQYF TGCGCCAGCAGCCAATTCAAGCGGGAGGGCCCAGAGACCCAGTACTTC
. TRBJ2-7 TRBV6-1 . CASSDGGAGYEQYF TGTGCCAGCAGTGACGGGGGCGCGGGCTACGAGCAGTACTTC
TRBD1 TRBJ1-2 TRBV5-4 once CASSSPGQGAQLYGYTF TGTGCCAGCAGCTCACCGGGACAGGGGGCTCAACTCTATGGCTACACCTTC
. TRBJ2-7 TRBV28 . CASGGSSYEQYF TGTGCCAGCGGGGGGTCCTCCTACGAGCAGTACTTC
. TRBJ1-2 TRBV19 . CASSNWTINYGYTF TGTGCCAGTTCAAACTGGACGATTAACTATGGCTACACCTTC
TRBD2 TRBJ2-2 TRBV18 . CASSPRLAGVTGELFF TGTGCCAGCTCACCACGACTAGCGGGGGTCACCGGGGAGCTGTTTTTT
TRBD1 TRBJ1-6 TRBV28 . CASRLNSGQRILPLHF TGTGCCAGCAGACTAAACTCGGGACAGCGGATTTTACCCCTCCACTTT
. TRBJ1-1 TRBV18 . CASSPPTVPNTEAFF TGTGCCAGCTCACCACCAACCGTACCGAACACTGAAGCTTTCTTT
. TRBJ2-5 TRBV19 . CASSSGSAETQYF TGTGCCAGTAGTTCTGGTAGCGCAGAGACCCAGTACTTC
TRBD1 TRBJ2-2 TRBV6-5 . CASSQGDNTGELFF TGTGCCAGCAGTCAGGGGGACAACACCGGGGAGCTGTTTTTT
. TRBJ2-5 TRBV18 . CASSPVSNSYQTQYF TGTGCCAGCTCACCAGTTTCAAACAGCTACCAGACCCAGTACTTC
TRBD1 TRBJ2-7 TRBV6-4 . CASSVSGTAPYEQYF TGTGCCAGCAGTGTTTCAGGGACAGCACCCTACGAGCAGTACTTC
. TRBJ1-2 TRBV28 . CASSSGVRRGVEGYTF TGTGCCAGCAGCTCTGGGGTTAGAAGAGGGGTGGAAGGCTACACCTTC
TRBD1 TRBJ2-7 TRBV14 . CASSPRQGLKWVYEQYF TGTGCCAGCAGCCCACGACAGGGGCTCAAATGGGTTTACGAGCAGTACTTC
. TRBJ2-7 TRBV6-5 . CASRERAAYEQYF TGTGCCAGCAGGGAAAGAGCCGCCTACGAGCAGTACTTC
TRBD2 TRBJ2-3 TRBV7-9 . CASSRPVGGLADTQYF TGTGCCAGCAGCCGCCCTGTGGGAGGGCTAGCAGATACGCAGTATTTT
. TRBJ1-5 TRBV4-1 . CASLSGGRNQPQHF TGCGCCAGCCTGTCGGGTGGCAGGAATCAGCCCCAGCATTTT
. TRBJ2-2 TRBV2 . CASGYTPTTGELFF TGTGCCAGCGGATACACGCCGACGACCGGGGAGCTGTTTTTT
. TRBJ2-1 TRBV2 . CASSEGTLVDEQFF TGTGCCAGCAGTGAAGGGACACTCGTCGATGAGCAGTTCTTC
. TRBJ2-2 TRBV6-5 . CASSYSRQNTGELFF TGTGCCAGCAGTTACTCTCGACAGAACACCGGGGAGCTGTTTTTT
TRBD1 TRBJ1-2 TRBV30 . CAWSYTGGDYGYTF TGTGCCTGGAGTTATACAGGGGGAGACTATGGCTACACCTTC
. TRBJ2-3 TRBV21-1 . CASSLAVWGSTQYF TGTGCCAGTTCTTTAGCGGTTTGGGGGTCTACGCAGTATTTT
TRBD1 TRBJ1-1 TRBV5-1 . CASSPDRDYTEAFF TGCGCCAGCAGCCCCGACAGGGACTACACTGAAGCTTTCTTT
TRBD1 TRBJ1-2 TRBV2 . CASLLDRGYGYTF TGTGCCAGCCTCCTGGACAGGGGCTATGGCTACACCTTC
. TRBJ1-4 TRBV5-1 . CASSGRSEKLFF TGCGCCAGCAGCGGACGGAGTGAAAAACTGTTTTTT
TRBD1 TRBJ1-2 TRBV18 . CASSGTGTGAYGYTF TGTGCCAGCTCAGGGACCGGGACAGGTGCCTATGGCTACACCTTC